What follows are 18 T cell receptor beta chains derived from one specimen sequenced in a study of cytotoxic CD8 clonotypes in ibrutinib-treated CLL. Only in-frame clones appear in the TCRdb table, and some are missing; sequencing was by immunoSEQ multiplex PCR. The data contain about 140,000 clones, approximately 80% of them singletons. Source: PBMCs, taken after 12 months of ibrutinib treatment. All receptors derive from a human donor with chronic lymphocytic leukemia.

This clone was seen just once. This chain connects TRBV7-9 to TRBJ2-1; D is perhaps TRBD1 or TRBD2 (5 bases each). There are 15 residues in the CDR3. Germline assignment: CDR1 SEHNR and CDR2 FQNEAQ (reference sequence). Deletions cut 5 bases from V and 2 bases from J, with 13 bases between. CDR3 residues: CASSTGQGPYNEQFF. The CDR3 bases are TGTGCCAGCAGCACCGGCCAGGGACCCTACAATGAGCAGTTCTTC.

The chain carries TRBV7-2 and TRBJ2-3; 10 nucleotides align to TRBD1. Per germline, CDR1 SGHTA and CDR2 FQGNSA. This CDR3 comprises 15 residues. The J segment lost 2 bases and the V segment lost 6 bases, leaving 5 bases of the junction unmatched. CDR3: CASSSGTGVTDTQYF. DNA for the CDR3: TGTGCCAGCAGTTCCGGGACAGGGGTCACAGATACGCAGTATTTT.

CDR3 DNA: TGTGCCAGCAGCTCCAGTTGGGATCGTTATGAGCAGTTCTTC. The encoded protein is CASSSSWDRYEQFF. This chain joins TRBV7-8 and TRBJ2-1; D is uncertain. CDR1 SGHVS and CDR2 FQNEAQ come from the germline V gene. The ends were cut back, 4 bases at V and 8 bases at J, with 15 bases in the middle. The CDR3 is made up of 14 amino acids.

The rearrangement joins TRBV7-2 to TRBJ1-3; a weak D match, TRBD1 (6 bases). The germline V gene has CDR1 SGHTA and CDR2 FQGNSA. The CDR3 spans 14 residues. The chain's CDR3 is CAVIGGDSGNTIYF. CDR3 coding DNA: TGTGCAGTCATAGGGGGGGACTCTGGAAACACCATATATTTT.

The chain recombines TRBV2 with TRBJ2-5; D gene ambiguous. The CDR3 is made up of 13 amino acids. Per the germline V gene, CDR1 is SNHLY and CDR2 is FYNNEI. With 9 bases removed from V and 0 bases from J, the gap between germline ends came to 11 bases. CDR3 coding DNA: TGTGCCAGTCTGGAAAACAACCAAGAGACCCAGTACTTC. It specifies CASLENNQETQYF.

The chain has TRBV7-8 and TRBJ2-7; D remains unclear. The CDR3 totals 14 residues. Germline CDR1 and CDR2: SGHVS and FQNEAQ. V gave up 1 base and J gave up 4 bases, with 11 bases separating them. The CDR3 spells CASSLELPSYEQYF. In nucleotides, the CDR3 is TGTGCCAGCAGCTTAGAACTGCCGAGTTACGAGCAGTACTTC. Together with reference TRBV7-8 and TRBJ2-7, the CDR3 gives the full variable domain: GAGVSQSPRYKVAKRGQDVALRCDPISGHVSLFWYQQALGQGPEFLTYFQNEAQLDKSGLPSDRFFAERPEGSVSTLKIQRTQQEDSAVYLCASSLELPSYEQYFGPGTRLTVT.

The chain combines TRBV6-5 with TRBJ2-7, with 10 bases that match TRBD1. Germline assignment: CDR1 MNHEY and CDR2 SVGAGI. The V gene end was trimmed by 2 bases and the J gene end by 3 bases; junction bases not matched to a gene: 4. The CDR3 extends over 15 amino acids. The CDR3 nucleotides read TGTGCCAGCAGTTACCTCGGGACAGGGGACTACGAGCAGTACTTC. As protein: CASSYLGTGDYEQYF.

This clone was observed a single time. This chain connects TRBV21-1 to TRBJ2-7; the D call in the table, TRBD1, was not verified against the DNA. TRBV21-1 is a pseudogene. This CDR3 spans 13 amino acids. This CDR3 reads CASSFDKDYEQYF. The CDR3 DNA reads TGTGCCAGCAGTTTTGACAAGGACTACGAGCAGTACTTC.

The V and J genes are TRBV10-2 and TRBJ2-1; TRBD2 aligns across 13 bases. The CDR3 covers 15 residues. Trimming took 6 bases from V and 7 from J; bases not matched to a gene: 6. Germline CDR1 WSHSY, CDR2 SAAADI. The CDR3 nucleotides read TGCGCCAGCAGAGAAGGACTAGCGGGAGTTAATGAGCAGTTCTTC. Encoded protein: CASREGLAGVNEQFF.

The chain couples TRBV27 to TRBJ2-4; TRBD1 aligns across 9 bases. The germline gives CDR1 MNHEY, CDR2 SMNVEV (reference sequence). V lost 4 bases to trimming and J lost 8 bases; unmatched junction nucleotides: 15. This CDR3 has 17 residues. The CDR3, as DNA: TGTGCCAGCAGTTCGGGTGGACCGGGACAGGGTAATGACATTCAGTACTTC. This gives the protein CASSSGGPGQGNDIQYF.

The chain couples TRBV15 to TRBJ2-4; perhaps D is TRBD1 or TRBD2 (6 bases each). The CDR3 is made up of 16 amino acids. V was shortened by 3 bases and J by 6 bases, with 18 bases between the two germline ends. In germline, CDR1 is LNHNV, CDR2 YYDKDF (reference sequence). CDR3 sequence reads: CATSRGLGGSGNIQYF. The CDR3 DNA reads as TGTGCCACCAGCAGGGGACTGGGGGGCTCTGGAAACATTCAGTACTTC.

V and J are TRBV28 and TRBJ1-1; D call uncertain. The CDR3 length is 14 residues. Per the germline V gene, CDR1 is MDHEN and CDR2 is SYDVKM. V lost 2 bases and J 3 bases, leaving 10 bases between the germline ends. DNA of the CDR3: TGTGCCAGCAGTTTACCAACGTCGGACACTGAAGCTTTCTTT. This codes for CASSLPTSDTEAFF.

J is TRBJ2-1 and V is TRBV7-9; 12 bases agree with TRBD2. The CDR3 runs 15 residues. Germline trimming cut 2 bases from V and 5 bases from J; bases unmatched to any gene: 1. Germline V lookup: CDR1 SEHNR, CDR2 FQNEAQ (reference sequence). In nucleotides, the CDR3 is TGTGCCAGCAGCTTACTAGCGGGAGGGCACAATGAGCAGTTCTTC. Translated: CASSLLAGGHNEQFF.

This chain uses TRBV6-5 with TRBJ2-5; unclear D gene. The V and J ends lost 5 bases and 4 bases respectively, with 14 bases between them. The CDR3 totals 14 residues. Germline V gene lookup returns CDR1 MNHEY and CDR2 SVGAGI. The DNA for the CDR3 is TGTGCCAGCAGTACACATACTCGACCAGAGACCCAGTACTTC. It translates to CASSTHTRPETQYF.

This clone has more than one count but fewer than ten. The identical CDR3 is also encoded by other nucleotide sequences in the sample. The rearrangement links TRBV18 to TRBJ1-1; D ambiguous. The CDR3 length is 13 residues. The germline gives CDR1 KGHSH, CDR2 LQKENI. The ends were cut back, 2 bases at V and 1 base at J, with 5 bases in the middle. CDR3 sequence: CASSPNGNTEAFF. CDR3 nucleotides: TGTGCCAGCTCACCAAACGGGAACACTGAAGCTTTCTTT.

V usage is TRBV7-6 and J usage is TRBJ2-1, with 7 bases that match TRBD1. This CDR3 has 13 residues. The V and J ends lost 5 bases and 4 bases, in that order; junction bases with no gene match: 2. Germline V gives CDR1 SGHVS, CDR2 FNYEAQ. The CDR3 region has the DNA TGTGCCAGCAGCCCAGGGGGTTACAATGAGCAGTTCTTC. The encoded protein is CASSPGGYNEQFF.

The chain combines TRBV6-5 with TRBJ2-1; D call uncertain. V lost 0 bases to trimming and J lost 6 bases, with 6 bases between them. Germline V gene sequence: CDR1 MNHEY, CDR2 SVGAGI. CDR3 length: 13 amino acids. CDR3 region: CASSYSLVNEQFF. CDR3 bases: TGTGCCAGCAGTTACTCGTTGGTCAATGAGCAGTTCTTC.

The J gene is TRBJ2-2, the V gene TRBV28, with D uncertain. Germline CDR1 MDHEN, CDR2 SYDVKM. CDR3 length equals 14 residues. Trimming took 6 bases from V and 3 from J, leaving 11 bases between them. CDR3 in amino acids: CASRRNFDTGELFF. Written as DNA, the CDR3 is TGTGCCAGCAGACGTAATTTTGACACCGGGGAGCTGTTTTTT. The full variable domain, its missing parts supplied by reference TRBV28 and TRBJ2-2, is DVKVTQSSRYLVKRTGEKVFLECVQDMDHENMFWYRQDPGLGLRLIYFSYDVKMKEKGDIPEGYSVSREKKERFSLILESASTNQTSMYLCASRRNFDTGELFFGEGSRLTVL.